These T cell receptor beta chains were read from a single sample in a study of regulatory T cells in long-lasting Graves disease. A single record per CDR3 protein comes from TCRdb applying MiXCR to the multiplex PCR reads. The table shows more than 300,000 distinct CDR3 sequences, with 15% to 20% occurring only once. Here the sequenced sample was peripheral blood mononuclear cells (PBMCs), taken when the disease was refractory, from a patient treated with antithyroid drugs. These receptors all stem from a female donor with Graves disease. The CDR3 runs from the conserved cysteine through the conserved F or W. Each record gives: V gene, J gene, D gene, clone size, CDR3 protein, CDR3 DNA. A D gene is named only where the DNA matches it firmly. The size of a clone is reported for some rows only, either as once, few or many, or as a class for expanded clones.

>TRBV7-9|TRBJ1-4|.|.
CASSLEGVWEKLFF
TGTGCCAGCAGCCTCGAAGGGGTTTGGGAAAAACTGTTTTTT
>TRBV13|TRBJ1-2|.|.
CASSPGRALAAGYTF
TGTGCCAGCAGCCCCGGCAGGGCGCTGGCCGCGGGCTACACCTTC
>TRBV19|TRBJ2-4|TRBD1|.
CASSTTGGANIQYF
TGTGCCAGTAGTACGACAGGGGGCGCAAACATTCAGTACTTC
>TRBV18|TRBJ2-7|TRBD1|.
CASSRTGDSYEQYF
TGTGCCAGCTCACGGACAGGGGACTCCTACGAGCAGTACTTC
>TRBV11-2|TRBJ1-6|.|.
CASSLARGASPLHF
TGTGCCAGCAGCTTAGCGCGGGGCGCTTCACCCCTCCACTTT
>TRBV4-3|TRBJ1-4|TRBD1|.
CASSQRTGGNEKLFF
TGCGCCAGCAGCCAACGGACAGGGGGCAATGAAAAACTGTTTTTT
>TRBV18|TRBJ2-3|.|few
CASSPRTGPDTQYF
TGTGCCAGCTCACCAAGAACAGGGCCCGATACGCAGTATTTT
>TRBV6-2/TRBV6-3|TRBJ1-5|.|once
CASSPTTHSNQPQHF
TGTGCCAGCAGCCCCACCACGCATAGCAATCAGCCCCAGCATTTT
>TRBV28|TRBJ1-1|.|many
CASSPRGAGTNTEAFF
TGTGCCAGCAGTCCGAGAGGGGCGGGGACGAACACTGAAGCTTTCTTT
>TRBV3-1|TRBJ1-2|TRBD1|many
CASSHRQGANGYTF
TGTGCCAGCAGCCACCGACAGGGGGCGAATGGCTACACCTTC
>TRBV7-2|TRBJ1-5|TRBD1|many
CASSLGQGGQPQHF
TGTGCCAGCAGCCTGGGACAGGGGGGTCAGCCCCAGCATTTT
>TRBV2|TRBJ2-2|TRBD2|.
CASTGLAGVTGELFF
TGTGCCAGCACCGGACTAGCGGGAGTCACCGGGGAGCTGTTTTTT
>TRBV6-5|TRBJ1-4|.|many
CASSYRWTDNEKLFF
TGTGCCAGCAGTTACCGGTGGACCGATAATGAAAAACTGTTTTTT
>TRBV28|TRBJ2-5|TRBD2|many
CASRGVSGGSFQETQYF
TGTGCCAGCAGGGGGGTGAGCGGGGGGAGCTTCCAAGAGACCCAGTACTTC
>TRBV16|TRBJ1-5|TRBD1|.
CASSHIQGAHHF
TGTGCCAGCAGCCATATCCAGGGGGCCCACCATTTT
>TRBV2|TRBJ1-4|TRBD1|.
CASGGRDRGPLWEKLFF
TGTGCCAGCGGCGGGCGCGACAGGGGGCCTTTATGGGAAAAACTGTTTTTT
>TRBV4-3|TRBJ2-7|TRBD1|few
CASSQVGQGSYEQYF
TGCGCCAGCAGCCAAGTGGGACAGGGGTCCTACGAGCAGTACTTC
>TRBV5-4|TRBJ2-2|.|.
CASSLVENTGELFF
TGTGCCAGCAGCTTGGTAGAAAACACCGGGGAGCTGTTTTTT
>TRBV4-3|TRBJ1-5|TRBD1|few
CASARGQNQPQHF
TGCGCCAGCGCGAGGGGGCAAAATCAGCCCCAGCATTTT
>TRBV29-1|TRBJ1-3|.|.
CSVAAVLGNTIYF
TGCAGCGTTGCGGCAGTGTTGGGAAACACCATATATTTT
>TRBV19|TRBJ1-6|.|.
CASSQPPGSPLHF
TGTGCCAGTAGTCAACCCCCAGGGTCACCCCTCCACTTT
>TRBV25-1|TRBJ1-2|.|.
CASSEGQGYYGYTF
TGTGCCAGCAGTGAAGGGCAGGGCTATTATGGCTACACCTTC
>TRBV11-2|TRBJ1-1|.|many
CASSFSLRPTETFF
TGTGCCAGCAGCTTTTCCCTCAGACCCACTGAAACTTTCTTT
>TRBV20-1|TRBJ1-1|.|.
CSAAGRRNTEAFF
TGCAGTGCGGCCGGTAGGCGGAACACTGAAGCTTTCTTT
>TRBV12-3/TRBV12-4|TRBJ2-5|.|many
CASSLGQHQETQYF
TGTGCCAGCAGTTTAGGGCAGCACCAAGAGACCCAGTACTTC
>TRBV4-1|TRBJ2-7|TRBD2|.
CAREPPPWTSGTTYEQYF
TGCGCCAGGGAGCCCCCTCCTTGGACTAGCGGGACCACCTACGAGCAGTACTTC
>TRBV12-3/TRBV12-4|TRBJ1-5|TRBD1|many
CASSTGTGVTNQPQHF
TGTGCCAGCAGTACCGGGACAGGGGTCACGAATCAGCCCCAGCATTTT
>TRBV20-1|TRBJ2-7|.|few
CSASGARYEQYF
TGCAGTGCTAGCGGGGCCCGGTACGAGCAGTACTTC
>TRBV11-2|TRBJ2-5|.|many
CASSLVVSGETQYF
TGTGCCAGCAGCTTAGTTGTATCGGGGGAGACCCAGTACTTC
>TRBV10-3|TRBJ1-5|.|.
CAISRDIGTQPQHF
TGTGCCATCAGCCGGGACATTGGGACTCAGCCCCAGCATTTT
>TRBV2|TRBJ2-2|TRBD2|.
CASRSGGNTGELFF
TGTGCCAGCAGGAGCGGGGGAAACACCGGGGAGCTGTTTTTT
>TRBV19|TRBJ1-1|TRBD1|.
CATHRDRGNTEAFF
TGTGCCACACACCGGGACAGGGGAAACACTGAAGCTTTCTTT
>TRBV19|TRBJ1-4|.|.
CASSTLSLLFEKLFF
TGTGCCAGTAGTACCTTGAGCTTACTATTCGAAAAACTGTTTTTT
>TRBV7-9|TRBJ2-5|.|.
CASSTNQETQYF
TGTGCCAGCAGCACCAACCAAGAGACCCAGTACTTC
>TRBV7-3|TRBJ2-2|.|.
CASSLNTPPGELFF
TGTGCCAGCAGCTTAAATACTCCCCCCGGGGAGCTGTTTTTT
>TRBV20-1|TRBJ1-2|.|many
CSAPTPGDGYTF
TGCAGTGCTCCCACCCCCGGGGATGGCTACACCTTC
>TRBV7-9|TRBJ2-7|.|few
CASSFPGAYEQYF
TGTGCCAGCAGCTTCCCGGGGGCGTACGAGCAGTACTTC
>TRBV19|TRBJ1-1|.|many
CASSIDPREAFF
TGTGCCAGTAGTATAGACCCCAGAGAAGCTTTCTTT
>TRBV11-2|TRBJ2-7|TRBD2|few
CASSDPIGTSGRTYEQYF
TGTGCCAGCAGCGACCCAATAGGGACTAGCGGGAGGACCTACGAGCAGTACTTC
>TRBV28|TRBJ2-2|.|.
CASSLYREGGELFF
TGTGCCAGCAGTTTATACAGGGAAGGCGGGGAGCTGTTTTTT
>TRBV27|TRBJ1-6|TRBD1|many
CASSFRGQGLSSYNSPLHF
TGTGCCAGCAGTTTCCGAGGACAGGGATTAAGCTCCTATAATTCACCCCTCCACTTT
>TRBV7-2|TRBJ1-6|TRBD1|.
CASRGTGNPNSPLHF
TGTGCCAGCAGAGGGACAGGGAACCCTAATTCACCCCTCCACTTT
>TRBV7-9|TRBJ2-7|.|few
CASSLLTSYEQYF
TGTGCCAGCAGCTTACTCACTTCCTACGAGCAGTACTTC
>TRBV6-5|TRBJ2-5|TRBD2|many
CASSYWGGETQYF
TGTGCCAGCAGTTATTGGGGGGGAGAGACCCAGTACTTC
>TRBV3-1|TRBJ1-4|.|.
CASSPPGIRTNEKLFF
TGTGCCAGCAGCCCCCCAGGCATACGGACTAATGAAAAACTGTTTTTT
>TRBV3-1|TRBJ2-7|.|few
CASRLASGSYEQYF
TGTGCCAGCAGGCTTGCCTCGGGAAGTTACGAGCAGTACTTC
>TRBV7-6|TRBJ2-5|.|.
CASSRPGRREGETQYF
TGTGCCAGCAGCCGCCCGGGGAGGAGGGAAGGCGAGACCCAGTACTTC
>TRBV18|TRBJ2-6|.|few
CASSPQISGANVLTF
TGTGCCAGCTCACCACAAATCTCTGGGGCCAACGTCCTGACTTTC
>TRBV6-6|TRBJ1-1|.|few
CASSYSRNLPRGEAFF
TGTGCCAGCAGTTACTCGAGGAACCTACCAAGGGGGGAAGCTTTCTTT
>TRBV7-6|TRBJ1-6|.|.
CASSLVGGSLHF
TGTGCCAGCAGCTTAGTGGGAGGGTCCCTCCACTTT
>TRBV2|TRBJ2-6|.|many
CASNHVLGANVLTF
TGTGCCAGCAATCACGTTCTTGGGGCCAACGTCCTGACTTTC
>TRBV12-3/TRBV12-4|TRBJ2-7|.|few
CASTPTGWGGAYKQYF
TGTGCCAGCACCCCGACAGGGTGGGGAGGGGCCTACAAGCAGTACTTC
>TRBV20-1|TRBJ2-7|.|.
CSARPGRNYERYF
TGCAGTGCTAGACCGGGGAGAAACTACGAGCGGTACTTC
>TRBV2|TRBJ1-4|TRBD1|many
CASRVGQENEKLFF
TGTGCCAGCAGAGTAGGACAGGAGAATGAAAAACTGTTTTTT